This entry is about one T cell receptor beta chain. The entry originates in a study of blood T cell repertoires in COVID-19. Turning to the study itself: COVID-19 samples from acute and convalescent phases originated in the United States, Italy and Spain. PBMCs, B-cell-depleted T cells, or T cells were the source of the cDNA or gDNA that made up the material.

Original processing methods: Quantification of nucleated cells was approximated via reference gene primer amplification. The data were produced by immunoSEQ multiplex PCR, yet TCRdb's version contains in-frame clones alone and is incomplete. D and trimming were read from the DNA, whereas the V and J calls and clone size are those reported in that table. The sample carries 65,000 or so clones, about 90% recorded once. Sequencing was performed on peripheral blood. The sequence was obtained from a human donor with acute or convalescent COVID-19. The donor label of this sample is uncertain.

CDR3 amino acids: CASSQRREGADEQYF. CDR3 DNA: TGTGCCAGCAGCCAAAGGCGGGAGGGTGCGGACGAGCAGTACTTC. The chain joins TRBV3-1 (or the pseudogene TRBV3-2) to TRBJ2-7, with 9 bases fitting TRBD2. Trimming cost V 2 bases and J 5 bases; bases outside gene matches: 7. This CDR3 is 15 amino acids long. Germline values: CDR1 LGHDT, CDR2 YNNKEL (reference sequence).